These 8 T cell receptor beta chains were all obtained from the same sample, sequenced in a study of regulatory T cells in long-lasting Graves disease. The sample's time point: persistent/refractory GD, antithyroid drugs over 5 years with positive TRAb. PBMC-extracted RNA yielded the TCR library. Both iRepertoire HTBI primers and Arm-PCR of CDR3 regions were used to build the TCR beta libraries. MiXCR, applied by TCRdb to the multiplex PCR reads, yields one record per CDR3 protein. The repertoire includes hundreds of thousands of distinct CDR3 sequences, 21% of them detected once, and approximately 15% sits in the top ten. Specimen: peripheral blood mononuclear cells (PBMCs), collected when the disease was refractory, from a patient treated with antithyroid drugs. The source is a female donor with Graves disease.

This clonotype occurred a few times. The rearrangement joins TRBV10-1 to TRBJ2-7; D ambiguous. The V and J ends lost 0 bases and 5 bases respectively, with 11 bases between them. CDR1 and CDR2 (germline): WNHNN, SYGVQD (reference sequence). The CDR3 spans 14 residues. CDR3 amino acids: CASSESMVSHEQYF. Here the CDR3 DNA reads TGCGCCAGCAGTGAGTCGATGGTTTCCCACGAGCAGTACTTC.

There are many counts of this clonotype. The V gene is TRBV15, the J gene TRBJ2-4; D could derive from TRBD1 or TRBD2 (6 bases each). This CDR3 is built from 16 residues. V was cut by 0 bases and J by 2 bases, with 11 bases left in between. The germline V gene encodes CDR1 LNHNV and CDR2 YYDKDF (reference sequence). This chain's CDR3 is CATSREGGGTKNIQYF. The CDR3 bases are TGTGCCACCAGCAGAGAAGGAGGGGGGACCAAAAACATTCAGTACTTC.

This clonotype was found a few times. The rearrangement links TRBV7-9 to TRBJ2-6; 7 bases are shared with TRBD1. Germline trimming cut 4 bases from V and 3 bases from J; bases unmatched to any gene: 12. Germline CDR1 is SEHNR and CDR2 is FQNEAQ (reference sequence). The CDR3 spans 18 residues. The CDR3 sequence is CASSSSRKGADGANVLTF. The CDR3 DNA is TGTGCCAGCAGCTCTAGCCGTAAGGGGGCGGATGGGGCCAACGTCCTGACTTTC.

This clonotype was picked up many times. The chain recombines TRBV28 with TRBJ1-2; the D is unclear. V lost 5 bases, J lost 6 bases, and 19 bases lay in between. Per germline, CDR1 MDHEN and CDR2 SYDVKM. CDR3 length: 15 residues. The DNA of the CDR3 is TGTGCCAGCAGTGCAGTGGGAAACACCGCGGATGGCTACACCTTC. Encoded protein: CASSAVGNTADGYTF.

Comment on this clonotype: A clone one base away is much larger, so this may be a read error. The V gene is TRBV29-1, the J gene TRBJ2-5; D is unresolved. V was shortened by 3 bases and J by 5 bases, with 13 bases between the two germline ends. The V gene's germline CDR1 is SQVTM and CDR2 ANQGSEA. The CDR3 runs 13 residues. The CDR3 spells CSVESVSYETQYF. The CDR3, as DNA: TGCAGCGTTGAGTCGGTGTCGTATGAGACCCAGTACTTC.

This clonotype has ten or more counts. The CDR3 DNA follows: TGTGCCAGCAGCCCCTCGACAGGCTACGTCGGCTACACCTTC. Amino acid sequence: CASSPSTGYVGYTF. The chain couples TRBV3-1 to TRBJ1-2; tentative D call: TRBD1 (6 bases). Trimming left V 4 bases short and J 8 bases short, with 17 bases between. CDR3 length: 14 residues. Germline V gene data show CDR1 as LGHDT and CDR2 as YNNKEL (reference sequence).

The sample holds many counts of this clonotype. Here the CDR3 reads CASSEYKGSQHF. The CDR3 DNA sequence: TGTGCCAGCAGTGAATATAAGGGGTCCCAGCATTTT. This chain joins TRBV2 and TRBJ1-5; possibly TRBD1 for D (5 bases). The V end was cut by 2 bases, the J end by 11 bases, with 10 bases between. The CDR3 runs to 12 residues. Germline-derived CDR1 and CDR2 are SNHLY and FYNNEI.

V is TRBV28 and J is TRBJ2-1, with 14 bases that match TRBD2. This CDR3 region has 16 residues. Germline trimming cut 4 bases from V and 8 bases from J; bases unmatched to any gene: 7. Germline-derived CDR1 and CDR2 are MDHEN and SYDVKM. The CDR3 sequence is CASSYSTSGRGDEQFF. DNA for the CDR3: TGTGCCAGCAGTTACTCGACTAGCGGGAGGGGTGATGAGCAGTTCTTC.